This passage covers 11 T cell receptor beta chains from one sample sequenced in a study of blood T cell repertoires in COVID-19 (TCRdb year 2020). The method was the immunoSEQ multiplex PCR assay. This immuneACCESS table, as held by TCRdb, lists in-frame sequences with V and J called but not all clones. Of the missing ones, under half trace to an unresolved V gene in checked studies; the others have no known cause. The sample yields around 200,000 clones; approximately 85% were counted once. The top ten hold 6.2% of the sample. Sequencing input: PBMCs or T cells enriched from blood (not recorded which). The receptors here all came from a middle-aged man who had recovered from COVID-19.

Worth noting for this clone: A read error may account for a junction end that differs from germline. The chain couples TRBV19 to TRBJ1-2, with TRBD1 identical over 10 bases. This CDR3 has 13 amino acids. The V gene's germline CDR1 is LNHDA and CDR2 SQIVND (reference sequence). The DNA of the CDR3 is TGTGCCAGTAGTCTAGACAGGGGGCACGGCTACACCTTC. Its translation is CASSLDRGHGYTF.

The J gene is TRBJ1-4, the V gene TRBV4-2, with D perhaps matching TRBD1 (5 bases). This CDR3 has 15 amino acids. Germline assignment: CDR1 LGHNA and CDR2 YNFKEQ. Trimming took off 4 bases at V and 0 bases at J, with 9 bases between the two ends. CDR3 in amino acids: CASSLSTATNEKLFF. Here the CDR3 DNA reads TGTGCCAGCAGCCTGTCGACAGCAACTAATGAAAAACTGTTTTTT.

This clone was picked up one time. The rearrangement joins TRBV3-1 (or the pseudogene TRBV3-2) to TRBJ2-1; TRBD2 agrees at 12 bases. With V trimmed by 4 bases and J by 10 bases, 5 bases remained unmatched. Germline V CDR1 and CDR2: LGHDT, YNNKEL (reference sequence). This CDR3 is 14 amino acids long. The DNA of the CDR3 is TGTGCCAGCAGCCGACTAGCGGGAGTGGCGGAGCAGTTCTTC. This gives the protein CASSRLAGVAEQFF.

The chain is built from TRBV19 and TRBJ1-3, with 9 bases lining up with TRBD1. The CDR3 has 15 residues. V lost 7 bases, J lost 4 bases, and 8 bases stayed unmatched. From germline, CDR1 is LNHDA and CDR2 SQIVND (reference sequence). As DNA, the CDR3 is TGTGCCAGTACCCCACAGGGGGCGCGAGGAAACACCATATATTTT. Translating gives CASTPQGARGNTIYF.

This CDR3 is CASSSRRGLGYTF. The CDR3 nucleotides are TGTGCCAGCAGCTCCCGCAGGGGGCTTGGCTACACCTTC. The V call is TRBV3-1 (or the pseudogene TRBV3-2), the J call TRBJ1-2; 8 nucleotides agree with TRBD1. The CDR3 is 13 residues long. Germline CDR1 LGHDT, CDR2 YNNKEL (reference sequence). Germline trimming cut 5 bases from V and 7 bases from J; bases unmatched to any gene: 6.

This chain joins TRBV24-1 and TRBJ2-1; D is perhaps TRBD2 (7 bases). Germline CDR1 reads KGHDR; CDR2 reads SFDVKD. This CDR3 comprises 14 residues. Trimming stripped 6 bases from V and 5 bases from J, with 13 bases between. This CDR3 is CATSLGGANNEQFF. DNA of the CDR3: TGTGCCACCAGTCTGGGGGGGGCCAACAATGAGCAGTTCTTC.

The chain employs TRBV24-1 and TRBJ1-1; 7 nucleotides agree with TRBD1. This CDR3 comprises 15 residues. Germline V gene lookup returns CDR1 KGHDR and CDR2 SFDVKD. After removal of 6 bases from V and 6 bases from J, the junction contained 12 bases not matched to a gene. CDR3 in DNA: TGTGCCACCAGTTGGGACAGAGGATTTCGGGCTGAAGCTTTCTTT. It translates to CATSWDRGFRAEAFF.

This rearrangement joins TRBV18 to TRBJ2-7; D is possibly TRBD1 (6 bases). CDR1 and CDR2 from the germline V gene are KGHSH and LQKENI. The CDR3 has 14 residues. V was pared by 3 bases and J by 4 bases, with 13 bases between. DNA of the CDR3: TGTGCCAGCTCACCTACAGGGCACGTATACGAGCAGTACTTC. Amino acid sequence: CASSPTGHVYEQYF.

This clone has just one count. This chain joins TRBV9 and TRBJ2-1, with D uncertain. V was shortened by 0 bases and J by 5 bases, with 9 bases between the two germline ends. Looked up from germline, CDR1 is SGDLS and CDR2 is YYNGEE. The CDR3 extends over 14 amino acids. This chain's CDR3 is CASSVGVTDNEQFF. Written as DNA, the CDR3 is TGTGCCAGCAGCGTAGGCGTCACCGACAATGAGCAGTTCTTC.

V usage is TRBV24-1 and J usage is TRBJ2-7; 9 bases agree with TRBD1. The CDR3 runs to 16 residues. Unmatched junction bases numbered 13, after V lost 7 bases and J lost 4 bases. Looked up from germline, CDR1 is KGHDR and CDR2 is SFDVKD. The CDR3 nucleotides are TGTGCCACCAGATTACAGAAGGACAGGGGAAGGTACGAGCAGTACTTC. Protein: CATRLQKDRGRYEQYF.

J is TRBJ1-4 and V is TRBV28; 8 bases match TRBD1. The CDR3 sequence is 14 residues long. The germline CDR1 and CDR2 sequences are MDHEN and SYDVKM. Trimming cost V 3 bases and J 7 bases; bases outside gene matches: 4. CDR3 in DNA: TGTGCCAGCAGTTTCAGGGGGCGAAGTGAAAAACTGTTTTTT. It codes for CASSFRGRSEKLFF.